The rows below give T cell receptor beta chains drawn from one sample of a study of glioma-infiltrating T cells after dendritic cell vaccination. Sequencing was performed with immunoSEQ multiplex PCR; in TCRdb, only in-frame clones are kept and a portion is missing. The top ten clones hold 2.5% to 3% of a sample with approximately 24,000 clones, over 85% of them seen once. The specimen comprised blood, sampled after dendritic cell vaccination. The source is a human donor with glioblastoma. Each CDR3 is given without its conserved first and last residue.

TRBJ2-7 TRBV10-3 AISESGGYEQY
TRBJ2-5 TRBV7-2 ASSLARVTQY
TRBJ1-1 TRBV19 ASSIIGVGGNTEAF
TRBJ2-2 TRBV7-2 ASSPGVSNTGELF
TRBJ2-2 TRBV5-8 ASSLQPRTGELF
TRBJ2-7 TRBV6-6 ASSPRGASFSEQY
TRBJ2-7 TRBV7-8 ASSWGQGGAEQY
TRBJ1-6 TRBV2 ASTTGGLSPLH
TRBJ1-2 TRBV11-2 ASSLTQGGYT
TRBJ1-2 TRBV5-1 ASSLDGRGGYT